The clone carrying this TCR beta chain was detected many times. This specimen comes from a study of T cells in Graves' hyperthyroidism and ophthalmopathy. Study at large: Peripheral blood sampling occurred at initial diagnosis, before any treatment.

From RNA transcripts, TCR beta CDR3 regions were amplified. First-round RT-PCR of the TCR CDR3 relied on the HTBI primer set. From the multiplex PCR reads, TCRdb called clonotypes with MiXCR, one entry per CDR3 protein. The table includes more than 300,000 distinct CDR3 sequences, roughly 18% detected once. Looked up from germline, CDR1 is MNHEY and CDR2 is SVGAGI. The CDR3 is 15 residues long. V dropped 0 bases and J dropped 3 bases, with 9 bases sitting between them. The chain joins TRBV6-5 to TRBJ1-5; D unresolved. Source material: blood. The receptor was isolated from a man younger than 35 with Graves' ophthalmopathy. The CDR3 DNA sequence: TGTGCCAGCAGTTACTCTCAGTCCGCCAATCAGCCCCAGCATTTT. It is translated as CASSYSQSANQPQHF.